This T cell receptor beta chain was identified in a study of T cell clonotyping in hematopoietic cell transplantation. The repertoire was sequenced with immunoSEQ multiplex PCR; TCRdb's copy has only in-frame clones and lacks some. This sample has roughly 14,000 clones; 65% to 90% occur once, and the top ten carry roughly 12%. General study points: No sorting was done, leaving CD4 and CD8 contributions mixed.

The germline V and J ends were trimmed by 2 bases and 5 bases, with 25 bases remaining between them. The CDR3 spans 18 residues. Germline V lookup: CDR1 SGDLS, CDR2 YYNGEE. As to this clone: Its antigen remains unknown.

This chain connects TRBV9 to TRBJ1-2; tentative D call: TRBD1 (6 bases). This TCR came from a male patient aged 50 to 60 who had an allogeneic stem cell transplant from an unrelated donor, so T cells may come from the graft donor. Some clones in this sample may be carry-over from other donors' samples. The sequences come from PBMCs, collected 100 days after allogeneic stem cell transplant. The CDR3 DNA sequence: TGTGCCAGCAGCGTCGATCCGAGGGGGGGTAGTCCCGAATATGGCTACACCTTC. Encoded protein: CASSVDPRGGSPEYGYTF.